Sequencing of this TCR beta chain was carried out in a study of persistence of HIV-infected CD4 T cells. CDR1 and CDR2 (germline): MGHRA, YSYEKL. Trimming left V 1 base short and J 3 bases short, with 16 bases between. The CDR3 has 17 residues. Study observations and caveats: TCR oligoclonality correlated with proviral oligoclonality in the same sorted populations. TCR analyses could not target the rare provirus-carrying CMV-responding cells. Degenerate expanded CDR3beta sequences were enriched among CMV- and Gag-responding cells.

The immunoSEQ assay was version 4, run in survey mode. TCRdb keeps only in-frame clones here, not all; method: immunoSEQ multiplex PCR. The data show approximately 25,000 clones, approximately 79% seen once. As concerns this clone: Its specificity is not known.

An overlapping HIV-1 Gag peptide pool stimulated these cells at about 1 ug/peptide/mL. Sorting selected CD4+ T cells upregulating both CD40 ligand and CD69. The chain recombines TRBV4-1 with TRBJ2-1, with D possibly being TRBD2 (6 bases). The sequence came from an adult man with HIV who was CMV-seropositive. Sample: CD4+ T cells sorted from PBMCs after approximately 19-hour stimulation, taken from a patient who received antiretroviral therapy. For the CDR3, the DNA is TGCGCCAGCAGCCAAGGGGGGGTAGCGGAGAGCTACAATGAGCAGTTCTTC. Its protein product is CASSQGGVAESYNEQFF.